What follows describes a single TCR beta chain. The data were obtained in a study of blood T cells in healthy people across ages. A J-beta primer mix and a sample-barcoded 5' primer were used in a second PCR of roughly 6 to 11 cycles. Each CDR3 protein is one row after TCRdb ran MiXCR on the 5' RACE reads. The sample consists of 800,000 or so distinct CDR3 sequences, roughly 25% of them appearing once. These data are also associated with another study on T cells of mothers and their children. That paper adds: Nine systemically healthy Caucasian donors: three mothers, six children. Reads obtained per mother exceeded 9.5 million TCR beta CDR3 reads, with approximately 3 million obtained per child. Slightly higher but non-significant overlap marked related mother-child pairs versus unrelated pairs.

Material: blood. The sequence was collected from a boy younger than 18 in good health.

DNA for the CDR3: TGCAGTGTCGGGGCGAAGGATGAAAAACTGTTTTTT. Its translation: CSVGAKDEKLFF. This chain links TRBV20-1 with TRBJ1-4; TRBD1 might be the D (5 bases). The CDR3 is 12 residues long. Germline V lookup: CDR1 DFQATT, CDR2 SNEGSKA (reference sequence). The V gene lost 7 bases and the J gene lost 6 bases, with 12 bases spanning the gap.